A selection of T cell receptor beta chains follows, all from one sample in a study of technical replicates of blood from a few donors. Using immunoSEQ multiplex PCR, the repertoire was profiled, and TCRdb retains in-frame clones only, with some absent. The sample lists more than 65,000 clones, roughly 91% occurring once. The sequenced material came from T cells isolated from PBMCs. The source is a human donor in good health. Some clones in this sample may be carry-over from other donors' samples. CDR3s include the opening cysteine and the closing phenylalanine or tryptophan. Fields, in order: D gene, J gene, V gene, CDR3 protein. D genes are given only for firm matches.

TRBD1	TRBJ1-2	TRBV7-9	CASSARTGNYGYTF
TRBD1	TRBJ2-7	TRBV19	CASTAGTDSYEQYF
-	TRBJ1-1	TRBV10-2	CASRTPMNTEAFF
-	TRBJ1-5	TRBV5-1	CASSPDIGDQPQHF
TRBD1	TRBJ1-5	TRBV7-7	CASSCQGGRGHQPQHF
TRBD2	TRBJ2-3	TRBV10-1	CASSELSGGTDTQYF
-	TRBJ1-2	TRBV11-2	CASSLASANYGYTF
-	TRBJ1-1	TRBV11-2	CASSLGESGFTEAFF
TRBD2	TRBJ2-1	TRBV9	CASSPPSGGGTREQFF
TRBD1	TRBJ1-4	TRBV7-8	CASSPQDRGGEKLFF
TRBD2	TRBJ2-7	TRBV11-1	CASSYQAGWEQYF
TRBD2	TRBJ2-1	TRBV5-1	CASSLGLAGVRQFF
TRBD1	TRBJ1-6	TRBV5-6	CASSALGQGVDSPLHF
-	TRBJ2-3	TRBV30	CASQRSSDTQYF
-	TRBJ1-4	TRBV11-2	CASSRLDSRNNEKLFF
-	TRBJ2-2	TRBV4-1	CASSPYYDSALAGELFF